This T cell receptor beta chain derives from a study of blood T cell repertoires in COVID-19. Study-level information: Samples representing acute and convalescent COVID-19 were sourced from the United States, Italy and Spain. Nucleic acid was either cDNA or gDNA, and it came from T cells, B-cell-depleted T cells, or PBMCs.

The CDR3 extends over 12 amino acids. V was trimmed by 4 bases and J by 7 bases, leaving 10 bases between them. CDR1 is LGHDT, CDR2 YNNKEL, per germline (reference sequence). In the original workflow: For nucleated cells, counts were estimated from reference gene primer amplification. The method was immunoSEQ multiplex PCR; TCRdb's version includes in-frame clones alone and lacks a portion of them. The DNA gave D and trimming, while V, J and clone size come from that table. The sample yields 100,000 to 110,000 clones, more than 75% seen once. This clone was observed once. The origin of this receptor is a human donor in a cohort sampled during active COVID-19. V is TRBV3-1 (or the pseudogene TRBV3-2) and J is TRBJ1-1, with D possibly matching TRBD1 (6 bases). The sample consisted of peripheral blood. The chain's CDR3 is CASSRRTDEAFF. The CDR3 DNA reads TGTGCCAGCAGCCGTCGGACAGATGAAGCTTTCTTT.